This T cell receptor (beta chain) was captured in a study of blood T cell repertoires in COVID-19. Overall study: Samples came from the United States, Italy and Spain, spanning acute and convalescent COVID-19. T cells, B-cell-depleted T cells, or PBMCs provided the cDNA or gDNA that served as material.

Original methodology: Reference gene primer amplification gave estimated nucleated cell counts. Measured with immunoSEQ multiplex PCR; TCRdb has only the in-frame clones, and not every one. That table furnishes V, J and clone size, whereas the DNA furnished D and trimming. The sample carries about 86,000 clones, 80% to 85% recorded once. Losses at the gene ends were 3 bases for V and 6 bases for J; bases not matched to a gene: 9. Germline-derived CDR1 and CDR2 are SQVTM and ANQGSEA. The CDR3 spans 15 residues. The rearrangement links TRBV29-1 to TRBJ2-1; 9 bases line up with TRBD2. This receptor was obtained from a woman older than 75 with active or convalescent COVID-19. The sequenced sample was peripheral blood. For the CDR3, the DNA is TGCAGCGTTGAGACTTTAGCGGGAGTCCCCAATGAGCAGTTCTTC. As protein: CSVETLAGVPNEQFF.